Below, 32 T cell receptor beta chains from the same sample are listed, as sequenced in a study of CD8 T cells in ankylosing spondylitis. TCRdb recomputed calls from the 5' RACE reads with MiXCR, one row per CDR3 protein. The repertoire holds 130,000 or so distinct CDR3 sequences, with 7% as singletons. What was sequenced was blood, either unsorted or a sorted T cell fraction (not recorded which). The source is a male donor with ankylosing spondylitis or in good health (not recorded which).

This clonotype has a count of ten or more. The chain carries TRBV9 and TRBJ1-3; no clear D gene. Per germline, CDR1 SGDLS and CDR2 YYNGEE. This CDR3 is built from 14 residues. The V end lost 0 bases, the J end lost 9 bases, and 13 bases lay between the germline ends. In DNA form, the CDR3 reads TGTGCCAGCAGCGTAGAAACGAAATGGGGCACCATATATTTT. This sequence encodes CASSVETKWGTIYF.

Ten or more counts support this clonotype. The chain employs TRBV5-1 and TRBJ1-1, with D tentatively TRBD1 (6 bases). Looked up from germline, CDR1 is SGHRS and CDR2 is YFSETQ. Trimming removed 1 base at V and 3 bases at J, with 10 bases between. This CDR3 has 14 residues. CDR3 loop: CASSLSGADTEAFF. The CDR3 nucleotides are TGCGCCAGCAGCTTGTCGGGGGCGGACACTGAAGCTTTCTTT.

This clonotype has ten or more counts. This chain uses TRBV20-1 with TRBJ1-1; no clear D. Germline CDR1 and CDR2: DFQATT and SNEGSKA (reference sequence). CDR3 size: 14 residues. Trimming removed 3 bases at V and 3 bases at J, with 14 bases between. DNA for the CDR3: TGCAGTGCTAGTTCAAACAGCGGTGACACTGAAGCTTTCTTT. This encodes CSASSNSGDTEAFF.

The chain couples TRBV5-1 to TRBJ1-4, with unresolved D. Trimming cost V 0 bases and J 0 bases, with 6 bases left between them. The CDR3 has 15 residues. Germline CDR1 reads SGHRS; CDR2 reads YFSETQ. The CDR3, as DNA: TGCGCCAGCAGCTTGGAGGCAGCAACTAATGAAAAACTGTTTTTT. Its protein product is CASSLEAATNEKLFF.

V is TRBV18 and J is TRBJ2-5; D possibly corresponds to TRBD2 (5 bases). The CDR3 has 16 residues. Germline values: CDR1 KGHSH, CDR2 LQKENI. The V gene lost 0 bases and the J gene lost 3 bases, with 14 bases spanning the gap. The CDR3 sequence is CASSPPVVYGEETQYF. The CDR3 DNA sequence: TGTGCCAGCTCACCACCGGTGGTTTACGGGGAAGAGACCCAGTACTTC.

This clonotype was seen many times. The CDR3 DNA sequence: TGTGCCAGCAGTTTTAGTACAGACTACGAGCAGTACTTC. Translation: CASSFSTDYEQYF. V is TRBV12-3 or TRBV12-4 and J is TRBJ2-7; unclear D gene. The CDR3 runs to 13 residues. V dropped 3 bases and J dropped 3 bases, with 9 bases sitting between them.

This clonotype was seen many times. This chain connects TRBV12-3 or TRBV12-4 to TRBJ2-1; 11 bases agree with TRBD2. This CDR3 has 18 residues. The trim removed 5 bases at V and 0 bases at J, leaving 9 bases unmatched. The CDR3 DNA follows: TGTGCCAGCAGTCAAAGACTAGCGGGGCGGTTCTCCTACAATGAGCAGTTCTTC. It translates to CASSQRLAGRFSYNEQFF.

The rearrangement uses TRBV10-3 and TRBJ2-1; TRBD2 is a possible D gene (6 bases). The CDR3 runs to 17 residues. CDR1 is ENHRY, CDR2 SYGVKD, per germline. With 7 bases removed from V and 0 bases from J, the gap between germline ends came to 19 bases. CDR3 nucleotides: TGTGCCATCACCAAGGGGACTCCCGAGAGCTCCTACAATGAGCAGTTCTTC. As protein: CAITKGTPESSYNEQFF.

A remark on this clonotype: A much larger clone lies one base from this, so it may be a read error. The gene calls are TRBV7-9 and TRBJ1-6; 8 positions match TRBD1. The CDR3 loop spans 15 amino acids. Germline CDR1 and CDR2: SEHNR and FQNEAQ (reference sequence). CDR3 sequence reads: CASSYLTGANSPLPF. The CDR3 nucleotides read TGTGCCAGCAGCTACCTGACAGGGGCTAATTCACCCCTCCCCTTT. Full variable domain (missing parts from reference TRBV7-9 and TRBJ1-6): DTGVSQNPRHKITKRGQNVTFRCDPISEHNRLYWYRQTLGQGPEFLTYFQNEAQLEKSRLLSDRFSAERPKGSFSTLEIQRTEQGDSAMYLCASSYLTGANSPLPFGNGTRLTVT.

This clonotype was counted at least ten times. V is TRBV7-2 and J is TRBJ2-7, with TRBD2 identical over 13 bases. The CDR3 has 15 residues. The V and J ends lost 5 bases and 4 bases, in that order; junction bases with no gene match: 5. Germline V gives CDR1 SGHTA, CDR2 FQGNSA. The CDR3 coding sequence is TGTGCCAGCAGCAGGACTAGCGGGAGCTCATACGAGCAGTACTTC. Translation: CASSRTSGSSYEQYF.

This clonotype was detected ten times or more. The rearrangement uses TRBV20-1 and TRBJ2-2; 7 nucleotides match TRBD2. The germline gives CDR1 DFQATT, CDR2 SNEGSKA (reference sequence). This CDR3 region has 15 residues. V was pared by 1 base and J by 4 bases, with 6 bases of the junction left unmatched. The CDR3 sequence: CSARGPSGLTGELFF. CDR3 sequence (DNA): TGCAGTGCTAGAGGTCCTAGCGGACTCACCGGGGAGCTGTTTTTT.

This clonotype was seen repeatedly, ten times or more. The chain links TRBV28 to TRBJ2-7; no clear D gene. The CDR3 runs 13 residues. Trimming pared 5 bases from V and 4 bases from J, leaving 12 bases between. The germline CDR1 and CDR2 sequences are MDHEN and SYDVKM. The CDR3 sequence: CASSPVPTYEQYF. The CDR3 DNA is TGTGCCAGCAGTCCGGTCCCGACGTACGAGCAGTACTTC.

This clonotype was observed many times. This chain connects TRBV15 to TRBJ1-5, with no clear D. Germline lookup yields CDR1 LNHNV and CDR2 YYDKDF (reference sequence). There are 15 residues in the CDR3. V gave up 1 base and J gave up 3 bases, with 10 bases separating them. The CDR3, as DNA: TGTGCCACCAGCAGAGCTCCGAGGTACAATCAGCCCCAGCATTTT. It specifies CATSRAPRYNQPQHF.

This clonotype has a count of ten or more. This rearrangement joins TRBV12-3 or TRBV12-4 to TRBJ2-5, with 7 positions matching TRBD1. V trimming: 5 bases; J trimming: 1 base; junction bases outside the gene matches: 13. This CDR3 spans 17 amino acids. CDR3 in amino acids: CASSPMPGTEGQETQYF. CDR3 nucleotides: TGTGCCAGCAGTCCCATGCCCGGGACAGAGGGCCAAGAGACCCAGTACTTC.

This clonotype was found many times. The rearrangement links TRBV20-1 to TRBJ2-4; D may be TRBD2 (6 bases). The CDR3 has 11 residues. Looked up from germline, CDR1 is DFQATT and CDR2 is SNEGSKA (reference sequence). V was cut by 3 bases and J by 8 bases, with 8 bases left in between. Here the CDR3 reads CSARWGDIQYF. The CDR3, as DNA: TGCAGTGCTAGGTGGGGGGACATTCAGTACTTC.

This clonotype has at least ten counts. The chain is built from TRBV20-1 and TRBJ2-1; TRBD1 or TRBD2 may be the D gene (5 bases each). CDR3 length: 15 amino acids. Trimming left V 4 bases short and J 8 bases short, with 21 bases between. The germline CDR1 and CDR2 sequences are DFQATT and SNEGSKA (reference sequence). The CDR3 spells CSATLGTRKGHEQFF. CDR3 sequence (DNA): TGCAGTGCTACGCTTGGGACCCGAAAAGGCCATGAGCAGTTCTTC.

This clonotype was seen ten or more times. The rearrangement joins TRBV9 to TRBJ2-1; 9 bases fit TRBD1. V lost 0 bases, J lost 4 bases, and 2 bases stayed unmatched. The CDR3 sequence is 15 residues long. Per the germline V gene, CDR1 is SGDLS and CDR2 is YYNGEE. The CDR3 is CASSVGTGAYNEQFF. The CDR3 region has the DNA TGTGCCAGCAGCGTAGGGACAGGGGCTTACAATGAGCAGTTCTTC.

There are many counts of this clonotype. The chain combines TRBV5-1 with TRBJ2-1; tentatively, D is TRBD1 or TRBD2 (5 bases each). The V end was cut by 6 bases, the J end by 9 bases, with 22 bases between. The germline V gene encodes CDR1 SGHRS and CDR2 YFSETQ. The length of the CDR3 is 15 residues. This CDR3 reads CASNQQLGDSAEQFF. The CDR3, as DNA: TGCGCCAGCAACCAACAGTTGGGGGATTCTGCTGAGCAGTTCTTC.

This clonotype was seen at least ten times. The rearrangement joins TRBV4-1 to TRBJ1-1, with D unresolved. The CDR3 loop spans 14 amino acids. Looked up from germline, CDR1 is MGHRA and CDR2 is YSYEKL. The V end lost 0 bases, the J end lost 1 base, and 6 bases lay between the germline ends. Here the CDR3 DNA reads TGCGCCAGCAGCCAAGACTGGCCGAACACTGAAGCTTTCTTT. It encodes CASSQDWPNTEAFF.

This clonotype was counted ten times or more. The CDR3 DNA sequence: TGTGCCAGCAGCCCGTTCGGGAGCAATCAGCCCCAGCATTTT. Translating gives CASSPFGSNQPQHF. The chain links TRBV7-2 to TRBJ1-5; the D is unclear. This CDR3 comprises 14 residues. V was cut by 5 bases and J by 1 base, with 9 bases left in between. Germline V gene lookup returns CDR1 SGHTA and CDR2 FQGNSA.

This clonotype was seen repeatedly, ten times or more. This sequence joins TRBV5-1 and TRBJ2-5; 11 nucleotides align to TRBD2. The CDR3 runs to 15 residues. Unmatched junction bases numbered 7, after V lost 7 bases and J lost 2 bases. The germline V gene has CDR1 SGHRS and CDR2 YFSETQ. The chain's CDR3 is CASRSGLAAQETQYF. In DNA form, the CDR3 reads TGCGCCAGCCGCTCGGGACTAGCGGCACAAGAGACCCAGTACTTC.

This clonotype was counted many times. The chain employs TRBV28 and TRBJ2-7; D remains unclear. The CDR3 loop spans 11 amino acids. V was trimmed by 5 bases and J by 4 bases, leaving 6 bases between them. Germline V lookup: CDR1 MDHEN, CDR2 SYDVKM. Here the CDR3 reads CASSTQYEQYF. CDR3 DNA: TGTGCCAGCAGTACTCAATACGAGCAGTACTTC.

The chain couples TRBV30 to TRBJ2-2; possible D gene TRBD2, 5 bases. CDR1 and CDR2 from the germline V gene are GTSNPN and SVGIG (reference sequence). V was trimmed by 0 bases and J by 4 bases, leaving 15 bases between them. The CDR3 is 16 residues long. CDR3 residues: CAWSVRSLASTGELFF. The CDR3 DNA reads as TGTGCCTGGAGTGTACGAAGCCTAGCTTCCACCGGGGAGCTGTTTTTT.

There are many counts of this clonotype. The chain combines TRBV9 with TRBJ2-1; either TRBD1 or TRBD2 may fit D (6 bases each). Trimming took 4 bases from V and 5 from J, leaving 19 bases between them. Germline CDR1 is SGDLS and CDR2 is YYNGEE. The CDR3 is 16 amino acids. CDR3 sequence reads: CASSIFSGGGHNEQFF. CDR3 sequence (DNA): TGTGCCAGCAGCATCTTCTCAGGAGGGGGGCACAATGAGCAGTTCTTC. The complete variable domain, with remaining parts taken from reference TRBV9 and TRBJ2-1, reads DSGVTQTPKHLITATGQRVTLRCSPRSGDLSVYWYQQSLDQGLQFLIQYYNGEERAKGNILERFSAQQFPDLHSELNLSSLELGDSALYFCASSIFSGGGHNEQFFGPGTRLTVL.

The sample holds many counts of this clonotype. The CDR3 DNA sequence: TGCGCCAGCAGCTCAGCCGACGCAACTAATGAAAAACTGTTTTTT. Its translation is CASSSADATNEKLFF. The J gene is TRBJ1-4, the V gene TRBV5-1; no definite D call. CDR1 SGHRS and CDR2 YFSETQ come from the germline V gene. The germline V and J ends were trimmed by 3 bases and 0 bases, with 9 bases remaining between them. The CDR3 is made up of 15 amino acids.

In this sample, this clonotype turned up many times. The rearrangement links TRBV20-1 to TRBJ2-1; TRBD1 might be the D (6 bases). CDR1 and CDR2 from the germline V gene are DFQATT and SNEGSKA (reference sequence). Deletions cut 1 base from V and 4 bases from J, with 11 bases between. The CDR3 length is 14 residues. The CDR3 sequence: CSARGQEQYNEQFF. DNA of the CDR3: TGCAGTGCTAGAGGACAGGAGCAATACAATGAGCAGTTCTTC.

This clonotype came up many times. V is TRBV29-1 and J is TRBJ1-5; no firm D call. The CDR3 totals 13 residues. CDR1 SQVTM and CDR2 ANQGSEA come from the germline V gene. Trimming removed 1 base at V and 4 bases at J, with 8 bases between. The CDR3 DNA is TGCAGCGTTGAAGTTGGAGGGAATCAGCCCCAGCATTTT. It specifies CSVEVGGNQPQHF.

Only a few counts were recorded for this clonotype. J is TRBJ2-2 and V is TRBV20-1; 8 nucleotides match TRBD2. The junction had 8 bases not matched to a gene; V was cut back by 5 bases and J by 3 bases. Per the germline V gene, CDR1 is DFQATT and CDR2 is SNEGSKA (reference sequence). The CDR3 runs 15 residues. Written as DNA, the CDR3 is TGCAGTGCTGAAATAAGCGGGAGATACACCGGGGAGCTGTTTTTT. Translating gives CSAEISGRYTGELFF.

This clonotype has ten or more counts. This chain links TRBV12-3 or TRBV12-4 with TRBJ2-5, with 8 bases matching TRBD1. The length of the CDR3 is 14 residues. The ends lost 4 bases at V and 5 bases at J; junction bases unmatched: 6. The CDR3 reads CASSSTGVVETQYF. CDR3 DNA sequence: TGTGCCAGCAGTTCGACAGGGGTTGTGGAGACCCAGTACTTC.

In this sample, this clonotype turned up a few times. The rearrangement uses TRBV10-3 and TRBJ2-1; a weak D match, TRBD2 (6 bases). The CDR3 spans 14 residues. The V gene's germline CDR1 is ENHRY and CDR2 SYGVKD. The ends were cut back, 3 bases at V and 6 bases at J, with 12 bases in the middle. CDR3 nucleotide sequence: TGTGCCATCAGTGAAAAGGGAGGCGGCAATGAGCAGTTCTTC. It is translated as CAISEKGGGNEQFF.

The sample holds a few counts of this clonotype. The chain joins TRBV4-1 to TRBJ2-7, with unresolved D. Germline V gene sequence: CDR1 MGHRA, CDR2 YSYEKL. V was clipped by 0 bases and J by 0 bases, with 18 bases between them. The CDR3 loop spans 18 amino acids. Here the CDR3 reads CASSQDPIWAESSYEQYF. CDR3 nucleotide sequence: TGCGCCAGCAGCCAAGATCCCATATGGGCCGAGAGCTCCTACGAGCAGTACTTC.

In its sample, this clonotype was seen many times. The chain couples TRBV5-5 to TRBJ2-7; D unclear. The CDR3 has 14 residues. In germline, CDR1 is SGHKS, CDR2 YYEKEE (reference sequence). V shed 0 bases and J shed 1 base, with 8 bases lying between them. The CDR3 spells CASSLEAASYEQYF. The CDR3 DNA reads TGTGCCAGCAGCTTGGAGGCCGCGTCCTACGAGCAGTACTTC.